This T cell receptor beta chain originates from a study of T-cell reconstitution after alpha-beta-depleted transplantation in children. The study, taken as a whole, reports: The high TCRbeta diversity at day 60 in some patients came from surviving recipient T cells and thymic progenitors.

The CDR3 sequence is 14 residues long. V was pared by 5 bases and J by 8 bases, with 15 bases between. The germline V gene has CDR1 MNHEY and CDR2 SMNVEV (reference sequence). Unique molecular identifiers were incorporated into the prepared TCRbeta library. Via MiXCR, TCRdb re-called the PCR reads, giving one row per CDR3 protein. The sample contains fewer than 550,000 distinct CDR3 sequences, more than 9% of which appear only once. This clonotype was found many times. As yet, its antigen is unknown. The chain recombines TRBV27 with TRBJ1-4; TRBD1 might be the D (6 bases). The sample here was PBMCs, taken before TCRalphabeta/CD19-depleted stem cell transplant. This TCR was recovered from a child younger than 10 with inherited bone marrow failure, due to receive a stem cell transplant. CDR3 sequence: CASSLSRGGEKLFF. The DNA for the CDR3 is TGTGCCAGCAGTCTTTCCAGGGGCGGCGAAAAACTGTTTTTT.